The T cell receptor beta chain described here comes from a study of shared clonotypes between healthy human individuals. The repertoire was sequenced with immunoSEQ multiplex PCR; TCRdb's copy has only in-frame clones and lacks some. The table records 850,000 to 1,200,000 clones, under 80% of them present only once. CDR1 and CDR2 (germline): MDHEN, SYDVKM. The CDR3 consists of 12 residues. Trimming left V 4 bases short and J 5 bases short, with 7 bases between. The sequence derives from a man younger than 35 in good health. The chain links TRBV28 to TRBJ2-3; no clear D gene. What was sequenced was memory CD4+ T cells sorted from blood. The subset was: CD45RA-negative fraction. This chain's CDR3 is CASSSRRDTQYF. The CDR3 DNA follows: TGTGCCAGCAGTTCCCGGCGAGATACGCAGTATTTT.